The present T cell receptor beta chain was sequenced within a study of T cells in Graves' hyperthyroidism and ophthalmopathy. General study results and limits: Most clonotypes expanded in thyroid above 0.001 were likewise present in blood.

RNA transcripts were the template for amplifying TCR beta CDR3 regions. The TCR CDR3 first-round RT-PCR relied on the HTBI primer set. One entry per CDR3 protein results from TCRdb running MiXCR on the multiplex PCR reads. The sample yields 500,000 to 750,000 distinct CDR3 sequences, roughly 46% seen once. Trimming took 1 base from V and 0 from J; bases not matched to a gene: 3. The CDR3 spans 15 residues. Germline V gene data show CDR1 as SNHLY and CDR2 as FYNNEI. Exclusion of a patient resulted from uncontrolled infection, other autoimmune disease, pregnancy or lactation. In the case of this clonotype: The antigen remains undetermined.

The chain carries TRBV2 and TRBJ2-7, with 7 nucleotides matching TRBD2. The sequence came from a woman younger than 30 with Graves' hyperthyroidism. Source material: peripheral blood or thyroid tissue (not recorded which). The CDR3: CASSEGCGGSYEQYF. The DNA for the CDR3 is TGTGCCAGCAGTGAAGGTTGCGGGGGCTCCTACGAGCAGTACTTC. Drawing the rest from reference TRBV2 and TRBJ2-7, the complete variable domain is EPEVTQTPSHQVTQMGQEVILRCVPISNHLYFYWYRQILGQKVEFLVSFYNNEISEKSEIFDDQFSVERPDGSNFTLKIRSTKLEDSAMYFCASSEGCGGSYEQYFGPGTRLTVT.